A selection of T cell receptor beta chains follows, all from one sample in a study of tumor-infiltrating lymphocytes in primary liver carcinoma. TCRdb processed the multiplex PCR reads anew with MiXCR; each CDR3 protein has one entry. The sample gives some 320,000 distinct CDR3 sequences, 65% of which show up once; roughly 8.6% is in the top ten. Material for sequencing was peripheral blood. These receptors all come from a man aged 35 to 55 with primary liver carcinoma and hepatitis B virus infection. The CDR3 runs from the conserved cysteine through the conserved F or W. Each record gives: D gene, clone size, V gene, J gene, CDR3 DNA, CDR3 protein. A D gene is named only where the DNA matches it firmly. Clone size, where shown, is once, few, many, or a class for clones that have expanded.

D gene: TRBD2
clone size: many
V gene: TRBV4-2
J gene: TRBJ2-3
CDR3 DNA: TGTGCCAGCAGCGGAGGAGCGGGAGCCGGGACAGATACGCAGTATTTT
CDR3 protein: CASSGGAGAGTDTQYF

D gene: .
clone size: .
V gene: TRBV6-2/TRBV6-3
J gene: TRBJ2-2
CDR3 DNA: TGTGCCTGCAGTCAAAAGGGGGGGGCGAACACCGGGGAGCTGTTTTTT
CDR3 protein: CACSQKGGANTGELFF

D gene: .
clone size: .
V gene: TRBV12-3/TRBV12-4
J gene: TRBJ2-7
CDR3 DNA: TGTGCCAGCGGGACTGCGAAGACCTACGAGCAGTACTTC
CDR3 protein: CASGTAKTYEQYF

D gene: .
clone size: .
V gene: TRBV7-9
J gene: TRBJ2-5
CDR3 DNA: TGTGCCAGCAGCTTGGGGGGTCAATCCTGGGAGACCCAGTACTTC
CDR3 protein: CASSLGGQSWETQYF

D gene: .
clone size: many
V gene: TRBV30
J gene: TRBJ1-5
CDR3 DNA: TGTGCCTGGGGAAACAGGGAAAATCAGCCCCAGCATTTT
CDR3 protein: CAWGNRENQPQHF

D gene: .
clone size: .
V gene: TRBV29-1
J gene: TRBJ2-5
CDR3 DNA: TGCAGCGTTGAAGAACGGCGTATCCAAGAGACCCAGTACTTC
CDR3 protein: CSVEERRIQETQYF

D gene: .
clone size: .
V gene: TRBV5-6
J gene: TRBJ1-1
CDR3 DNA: TGTGCCAGCAGCTTGAAGGGGGGTGAAGCTTTCTTT
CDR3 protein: CASSLKGGEAFF

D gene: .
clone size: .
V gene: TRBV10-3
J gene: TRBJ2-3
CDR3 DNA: TGTGCCATCAGTGTCCCCCCTCCTCGCACAGATACGCAGTATTTT
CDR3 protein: CAISVPPPRTDTQYF

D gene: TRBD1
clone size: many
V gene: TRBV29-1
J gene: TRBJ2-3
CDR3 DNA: TGCAGCGTTGTGAGGGGGGGACAGGGGCCCCCAAGTACGCAGTATTTT
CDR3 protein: CSVVRGGQGPPSTQYF

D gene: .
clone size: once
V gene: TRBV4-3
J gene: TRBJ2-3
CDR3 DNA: TGCGCCAGCAGCCAAGATGCACGCACAGATATGCAGTATTTT
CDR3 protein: CASSQDARTDMQYF

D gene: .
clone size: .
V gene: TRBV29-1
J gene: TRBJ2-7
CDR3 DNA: TGCAGCGTTGAAGGGACAGACGCCTACGAGCAGTACTTC
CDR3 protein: CSVEGTDAYEQYF

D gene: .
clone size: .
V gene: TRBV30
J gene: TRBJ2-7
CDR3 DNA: TGTGCCTGGAGTGTAGGGGGGCCCTACGAGCAGTACTTC
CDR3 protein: CAWSVGGPYEQYF

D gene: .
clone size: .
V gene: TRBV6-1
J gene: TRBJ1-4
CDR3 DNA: TGTGCCACCTCAGAGACGGCCCCGGGAGAGAAACTGTCTTTT
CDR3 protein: CATSETAPGEKLSF

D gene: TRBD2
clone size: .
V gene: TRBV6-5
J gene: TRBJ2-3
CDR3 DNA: TGTGCCAGCAGTGTAGCGGGACCCACAAATACGCAGTATTTT
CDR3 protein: CASSVAGPTNTQYF

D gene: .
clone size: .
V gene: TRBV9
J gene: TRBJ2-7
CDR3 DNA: TGTGCCAGCAGCGTCGGGACGGCCTCCTACGAGCAGTACTTC
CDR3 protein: CASSVGTASYEQYF

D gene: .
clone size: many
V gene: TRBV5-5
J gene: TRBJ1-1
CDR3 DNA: TGTGCCAGCAGCTCCCTTAACAGGGTGAACACTGAAGCTTTCTTT
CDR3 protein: CASSSLNRVNTEAFF

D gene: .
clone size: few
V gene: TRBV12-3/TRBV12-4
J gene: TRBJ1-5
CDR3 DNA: TGTGCCAGCAGCGGGTCGCTGAATCAGCCCCAGCATTTT
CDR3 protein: CASSGSLNQPQHF

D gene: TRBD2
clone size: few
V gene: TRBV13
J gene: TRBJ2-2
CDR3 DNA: TGTGCCAGCAGCGTACCGGGACTAGCTGTCGGGGAGCTGTTTTTT
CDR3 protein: CASSVPGLAVGELFF

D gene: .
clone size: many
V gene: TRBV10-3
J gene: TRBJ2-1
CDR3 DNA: TGTGCCATCACCTCAGGACAGATTTACAATGAGCAGTTCTTC
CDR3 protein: CAITSGQIYNEQFF

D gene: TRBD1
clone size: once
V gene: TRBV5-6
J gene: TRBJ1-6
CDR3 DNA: TGTGCCAGCAGCTTCATGAAGACAGGGCTGCGGGGATCACCCCCCCACTTT
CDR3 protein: CASSFMKTGLRGSPPHF

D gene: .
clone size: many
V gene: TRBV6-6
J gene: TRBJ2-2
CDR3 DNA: TGTGCCAGCAGTTACCCGACCGGGGGGCGGGACACCGGGGAGCTGTTTTTT
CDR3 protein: CASSYPTGGRDTGELFF

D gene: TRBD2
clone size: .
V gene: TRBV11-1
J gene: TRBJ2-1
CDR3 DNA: TGTACCAGCAGCTTACCAAAGGGGCGGGAGGCGTCCTTC
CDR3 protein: CTSSLPKGREASF

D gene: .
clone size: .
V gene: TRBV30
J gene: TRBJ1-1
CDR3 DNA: TGTGCCTGGAGTGGGCAGGGTCGTGACACTGAAGCTTTCTTT
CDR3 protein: CAWSGQGRDTEAFF

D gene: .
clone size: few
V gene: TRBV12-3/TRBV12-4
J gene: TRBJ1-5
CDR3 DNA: TGTGCCAGCAGTCCCGGGCCAACGAACCAGCCCCAGCATTTT
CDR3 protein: CASSPGPTNQPQHF

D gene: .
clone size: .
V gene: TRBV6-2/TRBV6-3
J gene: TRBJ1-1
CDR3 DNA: TGTGGCAGCAGTTACTCGTCAAACACTGAAGCTTTCTTT
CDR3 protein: CGSSYSSNTEAFF

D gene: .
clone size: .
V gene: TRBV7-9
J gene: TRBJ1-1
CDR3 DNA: TGTGCCAGCAGCCAGGGACACCTCATGAACACTGAAGCTTTCTTT
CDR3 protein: CASSQGHLMNTEAFF

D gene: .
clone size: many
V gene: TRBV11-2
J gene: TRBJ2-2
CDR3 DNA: TGTGCCAGCAGCTCCTCAAGTCGGGTTTTTGGCGGGGAGCTGTTTTTT
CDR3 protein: CASSSSSRVFGGELFF

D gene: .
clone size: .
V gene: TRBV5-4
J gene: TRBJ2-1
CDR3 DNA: TGTGCCAGCAGCTTGATTGGCCGGGGGTTCGGGGATGAGCAGTTCTTC
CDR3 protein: CASSLIGRGFGDEQFF

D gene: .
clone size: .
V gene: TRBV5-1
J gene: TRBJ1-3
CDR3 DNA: TGCGCCAGCAGCTTGGGGGCCAGAGGCAACACCATATATTTT
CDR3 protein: CASSLGARGNTIYF

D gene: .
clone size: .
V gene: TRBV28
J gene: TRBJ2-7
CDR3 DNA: TGTGCCAGCAGCCCTCCCCAGGGTCACTACGAGCAGTACTTC
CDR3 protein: CASSPPQGHYEQYF

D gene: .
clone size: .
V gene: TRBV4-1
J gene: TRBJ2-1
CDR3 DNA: TGCGCCAGCAGCCAAGAGGGTAGCGCATTATGGGGGGAGCAGTTCTTC
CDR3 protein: CASSQEGSALWGEQFF

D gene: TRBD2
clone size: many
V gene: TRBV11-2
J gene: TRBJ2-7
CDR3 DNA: TGTGCCAGCAGCGAAGCTGGACTAGTGATCTACGAGCAGTACTTC
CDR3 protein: CASSEAGLVIYEQYF

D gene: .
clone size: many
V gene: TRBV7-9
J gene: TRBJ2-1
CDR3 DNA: TGTGCCAGCAGCTTGGCCAAGACCAATGAGCAGTTCTTC
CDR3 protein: CASSLAKTNEQFF

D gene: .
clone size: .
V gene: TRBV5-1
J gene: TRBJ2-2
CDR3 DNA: TGCGCCAGCAGCTTGGACAGGGCTTCGGATACCGGGGAGCTGTTTTTT
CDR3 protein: CASSLDRASDTGELFF

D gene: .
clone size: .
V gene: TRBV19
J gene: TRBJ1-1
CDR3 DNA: TGTGCCAGTAGTCGTCAGGGGACCCTTAACACTGAAGCTTTCTTT
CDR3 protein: CASSRQGTLNTEAFF

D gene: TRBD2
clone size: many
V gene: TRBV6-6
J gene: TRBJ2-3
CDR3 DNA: TGTGCCAGCAGACCAACTAGCGGGGGGGCAGATACGCAGTATTTT
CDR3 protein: CASRPTSGGADTQYF

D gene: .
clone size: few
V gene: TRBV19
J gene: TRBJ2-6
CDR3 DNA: TGTGCCAGTAGTATGAACTCTGGGGCCAACGTCCTGACTTTC
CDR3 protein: CASSMNSGANVLTF

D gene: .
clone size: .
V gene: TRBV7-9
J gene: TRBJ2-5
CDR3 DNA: TGTGCCAGCAGCGTAGCACTGGGACATCAAGAGACCCAGTACTTC
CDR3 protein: CASSVALGHQETQYF

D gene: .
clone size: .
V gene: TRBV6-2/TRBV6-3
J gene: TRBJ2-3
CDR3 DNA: TGTGCCAGCAGTTACTCGGCAGCAGGATCTAGCATAGATACGCAGTATTTT
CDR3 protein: CASSYSAAGSSIDTQYF

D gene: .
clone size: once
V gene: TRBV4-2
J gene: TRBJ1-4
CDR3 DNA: TGTGCCAGCACCCCCGTGGGGGGATTGAACGAAAAACTGTTTTTT
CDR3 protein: CASTPVGGLNEKLFF

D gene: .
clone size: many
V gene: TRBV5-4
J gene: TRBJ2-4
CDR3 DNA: TGTGCCAGCGCCGTCGGGGGTTTCCTAGCCAAAAACATTCAGTACTTC
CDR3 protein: CASAVGGFLAKNIQYF

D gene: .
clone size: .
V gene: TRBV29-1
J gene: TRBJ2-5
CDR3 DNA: TGCAGCGTTGAAGAATTAGGTACAGGGAAAGAGACCCAGTACTTC
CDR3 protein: CSVEELGTGKETQYF

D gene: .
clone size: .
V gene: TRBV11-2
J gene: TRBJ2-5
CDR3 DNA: TGTGCCTGCAGCGCAACAGGAGGGGGAGAAAGAGAGACCCAGTACTTC
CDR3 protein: CACSATGGGERETQYF

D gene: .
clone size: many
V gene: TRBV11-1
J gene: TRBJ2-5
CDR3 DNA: TGTGCCAGCAGCCGTACACCCTCCGAGACCCAGTACTTC
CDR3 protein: CASSRTPSETQYF

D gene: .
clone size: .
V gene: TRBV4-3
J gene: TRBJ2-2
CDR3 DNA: TGCGCCAATAGCCAAGTTTCTGGAGGGGAGCTGTTTTTT
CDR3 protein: CANSQVSGGELFF

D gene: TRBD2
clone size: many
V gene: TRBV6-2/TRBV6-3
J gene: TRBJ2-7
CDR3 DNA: TGTGCCAGCAGTCCTCCGGGACTAGCGGGTGTCACCTACGAGCAGTACTTC
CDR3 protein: CASSPPGLAGVTYEQYF

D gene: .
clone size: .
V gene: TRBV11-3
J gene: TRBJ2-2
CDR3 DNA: TGTGCCAGCAGCTCGCTTACCGAGGAGCTGTTTTTC
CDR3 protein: CASSSLTEELFF

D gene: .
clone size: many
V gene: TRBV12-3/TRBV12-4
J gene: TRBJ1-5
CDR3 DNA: TGTGCCAGCACGGCCGGGGTTCAGCCCCAGCATTTT
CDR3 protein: CASTAGVQPQHF

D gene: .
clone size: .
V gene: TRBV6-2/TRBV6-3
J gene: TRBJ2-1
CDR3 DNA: TGTGCCAGCACCGTGACCCCCTCAAGTGAGCAGTTCTTC
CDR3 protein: CASTVTPSSEQFF

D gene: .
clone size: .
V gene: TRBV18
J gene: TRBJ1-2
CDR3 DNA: TGTGCCAGCTCTCCCTCAGAGGGGAACTATGGCTACACCTTC
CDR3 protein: CASSPSEGNYGYTF

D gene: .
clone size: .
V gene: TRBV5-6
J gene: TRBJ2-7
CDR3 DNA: TGTGCCAGCAGTCGTCAGTGGCAGGCCTCCTACGAGCAGTACTTC
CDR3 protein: CASSRQWQASYEQYF

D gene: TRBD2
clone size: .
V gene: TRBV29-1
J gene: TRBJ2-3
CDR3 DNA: TGCAGCGTTGAAGCCCTATCGCTAGCGGGAAGCACAGATACGCAGTATTTT
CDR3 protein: CSVEALSLAGSTDTQYF